These T cell receptor beta chains were read from a single sample in a study of T cells in Graves' hyperthyroidism and ophthalmopathy. TCRdb re-derived calls from the multiplex PCR reads in MiXCR, one entry per CDR3 protein. The data hold around 300,000 distinct CDR3 sequences, with approximately 15% observed a single time. Sequencing was performed on blood. The receptors shown here come from a woman younger than 45 with Graves' hyperthyroidism. Each CDR3 is given with its conserved first and last residue. The D gene is left open where the match is weak. A row's size may be missing; if present it is once, few, many or a size class.

abundance,d_gene,j_gene,v_gene,CDR3aa,CDR3nt
.,.,TRBJ2-6,TRBV9,CASSPWTDFSGANVLTF,TGTGCCAGCAGCCCCTGGACGGACTTCTCTGGGGCCAACGTCCTGACTTTC
many,TRBD2,TRBJ2-7,TRBV10-3,CATRLAGPYEQYF,TGTGCCACGAGACTAGCGGGACCCTACGAGCAGTACTTC
many,.,TRBJ2-2,TRBV20-1,CSANTAENTGELFF,TGCAGTGCTAACACGGCAGAGAACACCGGGGAGCTGTTTTTT
.,TRBD2,TRBJ2-1,TRBV11-2,CASSSSGRANEQFF,TGTGCCAGCAGCTCTAGCGGGAGGGCTAATGAGCAGTTCTTC
few,.,TRBJ1-5,TRBV6-1,CASRQIINRYQPQHF,TGTGCCAGCAGACAAATAATCAACCGGTATCAGCCCCAGCATTTT
many,TRBD1,TRBJ1-2,TRBV20-1,CSASKDRDYGYTF,TGCAGTGCTAGTAAGGACAGGGACTATGGCTACACCTTC
few,.,TRBJ2-7,TRBV24-1,CATSVHDEQYF,TGTGCCACCAGTGTCCACGACGAGCAGTACTTC
many,.,TRBJ1-5,TRBV6-2/TRBV6-3,CASSYQGLGYTNQPQHF,TGTGCCAGCAGTTACCAGGGGTTGGGGTATACCAATCAGCCCCAGCATTTT
many,TRBD1,TRBJ2-7,TRBV20-1,CSAREGGGLRYEQYF,TGCAGTGCTAGAGAAGGGGGCGGCCTTCGGTACGAGCAGTACTTC
many,TRBD2,TRBJ2-7,TRBV6-5,CASRYSSGRHEQYF,TGTGCCAGCAGATACTCCAGCGGGAGACACGAGCAGTACTTC
few,.,TRBJ1-1,TRBV19,CASSTGFMNTEAFF,TGTGCCAGTAGTACAGGGTTTATGAACACTGAAGCTTTCTTT
few,.,TRBJ1-1,TRBV5-1,CASRYVGGGTEAFF,TGCGCCAGCAGATACGTGGGGGGCGGAACTGAAGCTTTCTTT
.,.,TRBJ1-2,TRBV12-3/TRBV12-4,CASWGRNIYGYTF,TGTGCCAGCTGGGGACGGAACATTTATGGCTACACCTTC
many,.,TRBJ2-7,TRBV7-3,CASSQAASTKQYF,TGTGCCAGCAGCCAGGCAGCTTCTACGAAGCAGTACTTC
.,.,TRBJ2-7,TRBV6-5,CASSYTGTSFYEQYF,TGTGCCAGCAGTTACACCGGGACATCATTCTACGAGCAGTACTTC
.,TRBD1,TRBJ2-1,TRBV7-2,CASSFQGTGLFNEQFF,TGTGCCAGCAGCTTTCAAGGGACAGGGTTGTTCAATGAGCAGTTCTTC
many,.,TRBJ2-2,TRBV11-2,CASSLERWESGELFF,TGTGCCAGCAGCTTAGAGCGCTGGGAGTCCGGGGAGCTGTTTTTT
few,.,TRBJ2-1,TRBV11-2,CASSQETGYGGNEQFF,TGTGCCAGCAGCCAAGAGACAGGGTACGGGGGGAATGAGCAGTTCTTC
many,.,TRBJ1-5,TRBV6-1,CASSSSLRGTNQPQHF,TGTGCCAGCAGTTCATCCTTAAGAGGGACCAATCAGCCCCAGCATTTT
few,TRBD2,TRBJ2-7,TRBV6-2/TRBV6-3,CASSSPSRTSGRRGGHEQYF,TGTGCCAGCAGCTCACCCTCCCGGACTAGCGGGAGACGGGGGGGCCACGAGCAGTACTTC
.,.,TRBJ2-2,TRBV5-1,CASSISGVGTTGELFF,TGCGCCAGCAGCATTAGCGGCGTGGGGACGACCGGGGAGCTGTTTTTT
many,TRBD1,TRBJ2-5,TRBV6-1,CASRGTGGSETQYF,TGTGCCAGCAGGGGGACAGGGGGCTCGGAGACCCAGTACTTC